A selection of T cell receptor beta chains follows, all from one sample in a study of blood T cell repertoires in COVID-19. Using immunoSEQ multiplex PCR, the repertoire was profiled, and TCRdb retains in-frame clones only, with some absent. The table has some 200,000 clones, 80% to 85% seen once. Sequencing was performed on peripheral blood. The receptors here all came from a woman between 55 and 75 years old with acute or convalescent COVID-19. Each CDR3 is given with its conserved first and last residue.

v_call	j_call	cdr3_aa
TRBV6-5	TRBJ1-2	CASRPTGDGYTF
TRBV6-5	TRBJ1-1	CASSYRLRGLPTEAFF
TRBV7-9	TRBJ2-5	CASSLGIPGQETQYF
TRBV7-3	TRBJ2-7	CASSPETVTYEQYF
TRBV3-1/TRBV3-2	TRBJ1-2	CASSQQGGGYTF
TRBV3-1/TRBV3-2	TRBJ2-1	CASSLERGGPLNEQFF
TRBV28	TRBJ1-3	CASSWDSLGKVSGNTIYF
TRBV5-1	TRBJ2-1	CASSLATGKDEQFF
TRBV5-5	TRBJ2-1	CASSLDWRNEQFF
TRBV11-1	TRBJ1-4	CASSAGTGGREKLFF
TRBV19	TRBJ1-1	CASSTTGNTEAFF
TRBV5-5	TRBJ1-2	CASSRFPGEGGYTF
TRBV6-2/TRBV6-3	TRBJ2-7	CASSYRQGNEQYF
TRBV11-2	TRBJ2-5	CASSLAGGAVETQYF
TRBV3-1/TRBV3-2	TRBJ1-4	CASSRGWGATNEKLFF
TRBV6-6	TRBJ2-7	CASSKTGNSYEQYF
TRBV28	TRBJ2-3	CASSRLAGGKDTQYF
TRBV12-3/TRBV12-4	TRBJ1-2	CASSFAGSFGYTF
TRBV6-5	TRBJ1-1	CASTGTGVEAFF
TRBV5-6	TRBJ1-5	CASSQNRVGQPQHF
TRBV5-1	TRBJ1-6	CASSLGSGSNSPLHF
TRBV2	TRBJ2-7	CASSEDSSYEQYF
TRBV7-2	TRBJ2-3	CASSPLAGLLADTQYF
TRBV5-1	TRBJ2-7	CASSLVGAGGEQYF
TRBV20-1	TRBJ1-2	CSARVEGYTF
TRBV5-1	TRBJ2-3	CASSKQAPVGDTQYF
TRBV27	TRBJ2-7	CASNALSGTGDREQYF
TRBV7-8	TRBJ2-1	CASNLRGGLYNEQFF
TRBV2	TRBJ1-2	CASRAGTDLYGYTF
TRBV19	TRBJ1-1	CASSPGHKTNTEAFF
TRBV19	TRBJ2-4	CASSRGGGNIQYF
TRBV11-2	TRBJ2-2	CASSQDREVGELFF
TRBV5-4	TRBJ1-2	CASSFSGSIAGYTF
TRBV2	TRBJ1-1	CASSLQGTNTEAFF
TRBV4-1	TRBJ2-2	CASSPGLAANTGELFF
TRBV5-6	TRBJ1-2	CASSFRQTLANYGYTF
TRBV25-1	TRBJ1-6	CASGGGVTPLHF
TRBV11-2	TRBJ1-1	CASSLRTGNTEAFF
TRBV28	TRBJ1-1	CASSFSISNTEAFF
TRBV13	TRBJ1-4	CASSLNRGNQKLFF
TRBV5-1	TRBJ1-4	CASSLERANEKLFF
TRBV2	TRBJ1-2	CASSANYGYTF
TRBV5-1	TRBJ1-2	CASSVTGYGLYGYTF
TRBV7-2	TRBJ2-5	CASSRGLAGGQETQYF
TRBV28	TRBJ1-4	CASSSPDRGNEKLFF